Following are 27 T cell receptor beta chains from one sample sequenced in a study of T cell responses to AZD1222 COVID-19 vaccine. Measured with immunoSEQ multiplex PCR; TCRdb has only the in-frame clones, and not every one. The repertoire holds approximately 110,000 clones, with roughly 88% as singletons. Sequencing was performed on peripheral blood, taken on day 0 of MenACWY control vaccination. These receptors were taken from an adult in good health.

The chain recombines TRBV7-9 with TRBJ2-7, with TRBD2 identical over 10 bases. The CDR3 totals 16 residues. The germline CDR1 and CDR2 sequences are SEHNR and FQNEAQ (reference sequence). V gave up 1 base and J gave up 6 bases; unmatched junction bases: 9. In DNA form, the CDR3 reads TGTGCCAGCAGCTTAGGTTCGGGACTAGCGTTTTCCGAGCAGTACTTC. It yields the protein CASSLGSGLAFSEQYF.

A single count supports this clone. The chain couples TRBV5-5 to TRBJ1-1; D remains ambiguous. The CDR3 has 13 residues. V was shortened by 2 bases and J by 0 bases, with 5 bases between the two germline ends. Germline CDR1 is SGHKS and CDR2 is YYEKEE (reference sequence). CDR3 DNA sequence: TGTGCCAGCAGCTTCTATTTGAACACTGAAGCTTTCTTT. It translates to CASSFYLNTEAFF.

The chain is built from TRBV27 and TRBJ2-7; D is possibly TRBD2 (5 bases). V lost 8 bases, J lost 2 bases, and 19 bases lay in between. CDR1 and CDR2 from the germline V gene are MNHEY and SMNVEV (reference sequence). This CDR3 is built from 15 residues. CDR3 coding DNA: TGTGCCAGCGCTGAGACCTCTCCTAGCCCCTACGAGCAGTACTTC. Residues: CASAETSPSPYEQYF.

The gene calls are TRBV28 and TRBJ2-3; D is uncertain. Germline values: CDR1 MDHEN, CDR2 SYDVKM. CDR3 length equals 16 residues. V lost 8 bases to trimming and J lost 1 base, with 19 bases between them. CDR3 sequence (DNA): TGTGCCAGCGGGTTTTTTGGGGTTTCCCGCACAGATACGCAGTATTTT. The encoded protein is CASGFFGVSRTDTQYF.

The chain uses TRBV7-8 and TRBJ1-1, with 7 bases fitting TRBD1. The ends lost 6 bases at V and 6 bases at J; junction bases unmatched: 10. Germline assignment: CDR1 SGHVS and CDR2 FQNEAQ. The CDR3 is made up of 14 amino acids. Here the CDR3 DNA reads TGTGCCAGCAGGATAGGACAGGTGGTGGCTGAAGCTTTCTTT. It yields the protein CASRIGQVVAEAFF.

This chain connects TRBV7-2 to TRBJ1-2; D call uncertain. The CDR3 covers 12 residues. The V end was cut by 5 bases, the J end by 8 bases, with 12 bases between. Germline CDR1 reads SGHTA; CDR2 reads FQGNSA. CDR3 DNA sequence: TGTGCCAGCAGCACCAATAAAGGGGGCTACACCTTC. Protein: CASSTNKGGYTF.

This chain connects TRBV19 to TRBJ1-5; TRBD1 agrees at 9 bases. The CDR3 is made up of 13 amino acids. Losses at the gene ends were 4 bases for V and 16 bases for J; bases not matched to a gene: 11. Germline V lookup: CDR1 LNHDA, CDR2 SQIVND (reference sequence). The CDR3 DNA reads TGTGCCAGTAGTACCCCGGGGACAGGGCTCCCACATTTT. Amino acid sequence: CASSTPGTGLPHF.

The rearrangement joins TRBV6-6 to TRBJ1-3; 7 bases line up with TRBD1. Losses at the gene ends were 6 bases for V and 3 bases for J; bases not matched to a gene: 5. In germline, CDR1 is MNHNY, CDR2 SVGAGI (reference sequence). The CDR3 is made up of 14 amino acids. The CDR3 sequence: CASRETGNGNTIYF. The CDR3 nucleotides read TGTGCCAGCAGGGAGACAGGGAATGGAAACACCATATATTTT.

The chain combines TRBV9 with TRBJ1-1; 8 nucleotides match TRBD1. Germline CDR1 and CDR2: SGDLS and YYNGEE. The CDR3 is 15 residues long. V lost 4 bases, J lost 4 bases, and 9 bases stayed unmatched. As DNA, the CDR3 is TGTGCCAGCAGCTTCGGACAGGGAGCAGGCACTGAAGCTTTCTTT. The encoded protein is CASSFGQGAGTEAFF.

The CDR3 DNA sequence: TGCGCCAGCAGCTTGGACAGGGCTTATGGCTACACCTTC. It translates to CASSLDRAYGYTF. The V and J genes are TRBV5-1 and TRBJ1-2; D possibly corresponds to TRBD1 (6 bases). CDR1 is SGHRS and CDR2 is YFSETQ in the germline V gene. This CDR3 region has 13 residues. The V end was cut by 0 bases, the J end by 5 bases, with 8 bases between.

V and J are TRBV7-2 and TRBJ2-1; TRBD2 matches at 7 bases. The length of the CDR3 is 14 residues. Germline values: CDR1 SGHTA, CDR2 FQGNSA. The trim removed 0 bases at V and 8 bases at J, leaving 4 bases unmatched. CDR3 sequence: CASSLAPSGDEQFF. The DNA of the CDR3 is TGTGCCAGCAGCTTAGCCCCTAGCGGCGATGAGCAGTTCTTC.

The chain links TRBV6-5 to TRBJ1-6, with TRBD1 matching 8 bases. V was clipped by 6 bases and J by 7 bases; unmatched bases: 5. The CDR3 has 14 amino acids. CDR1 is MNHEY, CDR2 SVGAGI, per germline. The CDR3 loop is CASSSGQENSPLHF. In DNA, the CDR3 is TGTGCCAGCAGCTCGGGACAGGAGAATTCACCCCTCCACTTT.

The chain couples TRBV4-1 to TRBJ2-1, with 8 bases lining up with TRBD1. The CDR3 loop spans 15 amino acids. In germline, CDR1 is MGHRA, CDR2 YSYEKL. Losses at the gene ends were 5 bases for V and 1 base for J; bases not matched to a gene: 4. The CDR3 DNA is TGCGCCAGCAGCTTGACAGGGGCGTCCTACAATGAGCAGTTCTTC. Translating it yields CASSLTGASYNEQFF.

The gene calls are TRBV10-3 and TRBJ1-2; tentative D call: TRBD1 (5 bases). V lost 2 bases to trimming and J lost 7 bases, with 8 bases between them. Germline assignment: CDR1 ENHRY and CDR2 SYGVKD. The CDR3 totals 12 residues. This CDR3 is CAISERGGGYTF. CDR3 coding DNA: TGTGCCATCAGTGAGAGGGGAGGTGGCTACACCTTC.

In nucleotides, the CDR3 is TGTGCCAGCAGCGCAATCCCAAAGAGCCAAGAGACCCAGTACTTC. The encoded protein is CASSAIPKSQETQYF. This sequence joins TRBV11-2 and TRBJ2-5; unclear D gene. Looked up from germline, CDR1 is SGHAT and CDR2 is FQNNGV. V lost 5 bases and J lost 1, with 14 bases in between. The CDR3 runs to 15 residues. The variable domain in full, completed from reference TRBV11-2 and TRBJ2-5, reads EAGVAQSPRYKIIEKRQSVAFWCNPISGHATLYWYQQILGQGPKLLIQFQNNGVVDDSQLPKDRFSAERLKGVDSTLKIQPAKLEDSAVYLCASSAIPKSQETQYFGPGTRLLVL.

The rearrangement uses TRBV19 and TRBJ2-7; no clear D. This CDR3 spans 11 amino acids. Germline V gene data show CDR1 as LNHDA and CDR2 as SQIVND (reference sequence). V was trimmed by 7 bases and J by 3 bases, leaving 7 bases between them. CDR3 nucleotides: TGTGCCAGTATGTCGGGCTACGAGCAGTACTTC. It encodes CASMSGYEQYF. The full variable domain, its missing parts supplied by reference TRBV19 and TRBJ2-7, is DGGITQSPKYLFRKEGQNVTLSCEQNLNHDAMYWYRQDPGQGLRLIYYSQIVNDFQKGDIAEGYSVSREKKESFPLTVTSAQKNPTAFYLCASMSGYEQYFGPGTRLTVT.

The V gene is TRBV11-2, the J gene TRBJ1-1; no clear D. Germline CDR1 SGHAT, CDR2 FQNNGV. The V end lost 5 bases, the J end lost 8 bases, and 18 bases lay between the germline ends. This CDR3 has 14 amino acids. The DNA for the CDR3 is TGTGCCAGCAGCCTTAGTCATCGGCCTACCGAAGCTTTCTTT. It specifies CASSLSHRPTEAFF.

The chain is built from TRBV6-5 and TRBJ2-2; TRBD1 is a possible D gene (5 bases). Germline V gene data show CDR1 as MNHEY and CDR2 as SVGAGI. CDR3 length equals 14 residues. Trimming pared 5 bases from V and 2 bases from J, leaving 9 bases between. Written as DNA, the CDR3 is TGTGCCAGCAGTACGGACACCAACACCGGGGAGCTGTTTTTT. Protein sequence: CASSTDTNTGELFF.

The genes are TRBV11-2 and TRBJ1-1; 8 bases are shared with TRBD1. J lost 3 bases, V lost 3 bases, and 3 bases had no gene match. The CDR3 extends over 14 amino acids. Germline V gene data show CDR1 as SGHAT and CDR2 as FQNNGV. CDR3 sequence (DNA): TGTGCCAGCAGCTTTCAGGGGGCGGACACTGAAGCTTTCTTT. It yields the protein CASSFQGADTEAFF. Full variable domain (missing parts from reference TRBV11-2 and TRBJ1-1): EAGVAQSPRYKIIEKRQSVAFWCNPISGHATLYWYQQILGQGPKLLIQFQNNGVVDDSQLPKDRFSAERLKGVDSTLKIQPAKLEDSAVYLCASSFQGADTEAFFGQGTRLTVV.

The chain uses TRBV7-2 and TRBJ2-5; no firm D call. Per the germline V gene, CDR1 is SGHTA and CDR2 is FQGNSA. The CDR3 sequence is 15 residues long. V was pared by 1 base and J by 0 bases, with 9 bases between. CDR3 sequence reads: CASSLGNGYQETQYF. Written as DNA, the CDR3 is TGTGCCAGCAGCTTAGGGAATGGGTACCAAGAGACCCAGTACTTC.

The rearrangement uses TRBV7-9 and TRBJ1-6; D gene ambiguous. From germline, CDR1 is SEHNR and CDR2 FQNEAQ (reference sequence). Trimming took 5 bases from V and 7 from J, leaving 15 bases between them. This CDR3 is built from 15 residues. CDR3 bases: TGTGCCAGCAGCCCGGATCGGACCGGGAATTCACCCCTCCACTTT. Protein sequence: CASSPDRTGNSPLHF.

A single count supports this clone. The CDR3 bases are TGTGCTAGTGGTCCCGGACAGGGGGCTTCTGACACTAGGCCTAAGGACACTGAAGCTTTCTTT. Protein product: CASGPGQGASDTRPKDTEAFF. The gene calls are TRBV12-5 and TRBJ1-1; TRBD1 matches 11 bases. Germline CDR1 is LGHNT and CDR2 is FRNRAP. The V and J ends lost 5 bases and 3 bases, in that order; junction bases with no gene match: 23. CDR3 size: 21 residues.

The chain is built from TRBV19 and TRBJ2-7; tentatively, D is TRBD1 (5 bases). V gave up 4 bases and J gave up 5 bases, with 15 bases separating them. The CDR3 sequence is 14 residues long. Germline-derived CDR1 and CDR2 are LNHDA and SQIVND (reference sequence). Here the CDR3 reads CASSKGQGWDEQYF. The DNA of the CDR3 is TGTGCCAGTAGTAAGGGCCAGGGCTGGGACGAGCAGTACTTC.

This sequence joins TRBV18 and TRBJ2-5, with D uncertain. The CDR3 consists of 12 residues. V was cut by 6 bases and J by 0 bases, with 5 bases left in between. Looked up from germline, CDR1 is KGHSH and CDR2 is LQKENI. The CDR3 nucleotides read TGTGCCAGCTCCCCGTACCAAGAGACCCAGTACTTC. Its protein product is CASSPYQETQYF.

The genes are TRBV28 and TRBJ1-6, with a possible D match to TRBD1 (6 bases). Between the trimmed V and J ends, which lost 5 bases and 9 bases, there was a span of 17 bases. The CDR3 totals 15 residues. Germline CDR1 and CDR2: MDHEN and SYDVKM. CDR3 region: CASSETGLGRSPLHF. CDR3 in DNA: TGTGCCAGCAGTGAGACAGGACTTGGGCGTTCACCCCTCCACTTT.

The CDR3 protein is CASSPTSKTAYEAFF. The CDR3, as DNA: TGTGCCAGCTCACCCACCTCTAAGACAGCCTATGAAGCTTTCTTT. The rearrangement uses TRBV18 and TRBJ1-1; possible D gene TRBD1, 5 bases. Germline V gene sequence: CDR1 KGHSH, CDR2 LQKENI. Trimming stripped 3 bases from V and 7 bases from J, with 18 bases between. This CDR3 is 15 amino acids long.

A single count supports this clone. CDR3 region: CASSFPQMGSPLHF. The DNA of the CDR3 is TGTGCCAGCAGTTTTCCCCAAATGGGGTCACCCCTCCACTTT. The rearrangement joins TRBV28 to TRBJ1-6; D gene ambiguous. This CDR3 comprises 14 residues. In germline, CDR1 is MDHEN, CDR2 SYDVKM. V lost 3 bases and J 10 bases, leaving 13 bases between the germline ends.